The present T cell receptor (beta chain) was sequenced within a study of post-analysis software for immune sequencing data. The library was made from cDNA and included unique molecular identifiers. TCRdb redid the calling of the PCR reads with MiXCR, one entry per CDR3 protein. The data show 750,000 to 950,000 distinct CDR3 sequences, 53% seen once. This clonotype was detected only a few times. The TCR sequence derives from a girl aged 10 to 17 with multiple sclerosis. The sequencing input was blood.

The CDR3 coding sequence is TGTGCCATCAGTGATCGGGAGATGGAGCTGTTTTTT. Protein product: CAISDREMELFF. The chain links TRBV10-3 to TRBJ2-2; TRBD2 is a possible D gene (6 bases). V was clipped by 3 bases and J by 10 bases, with 9 bases between them. The CDR3 sequence is 12 residues long. Germline V gene lookup returns CDR1 ENHRY and CDR2 SYGVKD.